The 4 T cell receptor beta chains below all came from one sample that was sequenced in a study of graft-versus-host responses after intestinal transplantation. Repertoires were generated with immunoSEQ multiplex PCR, while TCRdb's copy carries only in-frame clones and drops some. The sample holds 85,000 to 90,000 clones, over 85% seen once. Their cognate antigens are unknown. Sequences were derived from unstimulated CD4+ T cells sorted from spleen or lymph node cells, sampled before intestinal transplant. The receptors derive from a human donor who received an intestinal transplant.

This clone was counted between two and nine times. V and J are TRBV5-1 and TRBJ2-5, with 11 bases aligning to TRBD1. Germline V CDR1 and CDR2: SGHRS, YFSETQ. The CDR3 is 15 amino acids. J gave up 7 bases and V 2 bases, and 7 bases lay outside the gene matches. The CDR3: CASSLSQGQGGTQYF. DNA of the CDR3: TGCGCCAGCAGCTTATCCCAGGGACAGGGGGGGACCCAGTACTTC.

This chain links TRBV28 with TRBJ2-4; a weak D match, TRBD1 (5 bases). This CDR3 is built from 19 residues. Germline values: CDR1 MDHEN, CDR2 SYDVKM. Between the trimmed V and J ends, which lost 1 base and 0 bases, there was a span of 19 bases. The CDR3 here is CASSLSATAVNLAKNIQYF. The CDR3 bases are TGTGCCAGCAGTTTATCAGCGACAGCTGTAAACCTAGCCAAAAACATTCAGTACTTC.

The rearrangement links TRBV19 to TRBJ1-3; weak D call: TRBD1 (5 bases). V lost 6 bases and J lost 0, with 18 bases in between. The CDR3 totals 17 residues. Germline assignment: CDR1 LNHDA and CDR2 SQIVND (reference sequence). CDR3 amino acids: CASRGRGLSDSGNTIYF. DNA of the CDR3: TGTGCCAGTAGAGGGAGGGGACTTTCCGACTCTGGAAACACCATATATTTT.

The rearrangement links TRBV7-9 to TRBJ1-4; TRBD1 matches at 7 bases. The CDR3 sequence is 19 residues long. V shed 3 bases and J 4 bases; nucleotides not matched to a gene: 17. Looked up from germline, CDR1 is SEHNR and CDR2 is FQNEAQ (reference sequence). The CDR3 here is CASSFLFGGRGLNNEKLFF. DNA for the CDR3: TGTGCCAGCAGCTTTCTCTTTGGGGGCAGGGGGTTGAATAATGAAAAACTGTTTTTT.